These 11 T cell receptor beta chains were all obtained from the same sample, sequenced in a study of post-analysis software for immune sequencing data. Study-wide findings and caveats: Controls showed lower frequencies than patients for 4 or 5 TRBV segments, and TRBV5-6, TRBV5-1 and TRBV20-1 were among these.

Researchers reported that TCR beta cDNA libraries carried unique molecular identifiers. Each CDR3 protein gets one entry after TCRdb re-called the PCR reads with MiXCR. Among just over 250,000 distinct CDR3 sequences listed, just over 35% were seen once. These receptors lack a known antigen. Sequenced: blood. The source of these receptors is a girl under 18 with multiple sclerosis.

The CDR3 spells CASRRQGSDEQYF. The CDR3 nucleotides are TGTGCCAGCAGGAGACAGGGGAGCGACGAGCAGTACTTC. The V call is TRBV25-1, the J call TRBJ2-4, with TRBD1 matching 8 bases. The J call could be wrong; TRBJ2-7 is a better fit for the DNA end. There are 13 residues in the CDR3. Germline CDR1 is MGHDK and CDR2 is SYGVNS.

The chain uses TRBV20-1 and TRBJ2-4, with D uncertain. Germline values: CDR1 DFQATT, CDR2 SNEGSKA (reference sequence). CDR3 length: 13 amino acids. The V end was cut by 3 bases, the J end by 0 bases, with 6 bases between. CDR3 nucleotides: TGCAGTGCTAGGATATTAGCCAAAAACATTCAGTACTTC. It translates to CSARILAKNIQYF.

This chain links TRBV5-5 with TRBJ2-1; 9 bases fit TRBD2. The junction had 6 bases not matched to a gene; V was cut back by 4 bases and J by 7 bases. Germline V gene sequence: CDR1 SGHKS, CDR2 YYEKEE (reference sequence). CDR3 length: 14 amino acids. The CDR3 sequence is CASSDVAGGNEQFF. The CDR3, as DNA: TGTGCCAGCAGCGACGTGGCGGGGGGGAATGAGCAGTTCTTC. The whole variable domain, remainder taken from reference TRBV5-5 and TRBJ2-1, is DAGVTQSPTHLIKTRGQQVTLRCSPISGHKSVSWYQQVLGQGPQFIFQYYEKEERGRGNFPDRFSARQFPNYSSELNVNALLLGDSALYLCASSDVAGGNEQFFGPGTRLTVL.

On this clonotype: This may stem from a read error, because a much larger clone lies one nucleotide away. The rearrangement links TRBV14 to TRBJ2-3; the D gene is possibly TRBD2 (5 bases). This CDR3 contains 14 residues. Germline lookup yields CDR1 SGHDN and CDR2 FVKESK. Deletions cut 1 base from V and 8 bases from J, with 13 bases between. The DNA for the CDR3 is TGTGCCAGCAGCCAAGCATCCGGCGCGGGTACGCAGTATTTT. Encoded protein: CASSQASGAGTQYF.

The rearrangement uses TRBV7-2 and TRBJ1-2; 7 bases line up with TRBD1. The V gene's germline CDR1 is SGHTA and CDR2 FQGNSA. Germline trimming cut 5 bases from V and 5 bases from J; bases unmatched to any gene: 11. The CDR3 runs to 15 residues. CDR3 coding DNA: TGTGCCAGCAGCCGGGACAGCTCCGGAGGGTATGGCTACACCTTC. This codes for CASSRDSSGGYGYTF.

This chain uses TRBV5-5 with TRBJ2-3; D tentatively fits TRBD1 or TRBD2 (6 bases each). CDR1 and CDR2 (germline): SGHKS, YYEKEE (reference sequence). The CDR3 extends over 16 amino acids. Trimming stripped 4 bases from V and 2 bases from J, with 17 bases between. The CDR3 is CASSGGWGASTDTQYF. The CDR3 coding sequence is TGTGCCAGCAGCGGGGGGTGGGGGGCTTCCACAGATACGCAGTATTTT.

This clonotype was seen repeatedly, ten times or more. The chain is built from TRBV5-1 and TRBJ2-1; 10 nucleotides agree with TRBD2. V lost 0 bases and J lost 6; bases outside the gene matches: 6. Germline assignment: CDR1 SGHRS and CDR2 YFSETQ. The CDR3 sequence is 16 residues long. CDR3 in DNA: TGCGCCAGCAGCTTGGGGAGGACTAGCGGTCTCAATGAGCAGTTCTTC. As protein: CASSLGRTSGLNEQFF.

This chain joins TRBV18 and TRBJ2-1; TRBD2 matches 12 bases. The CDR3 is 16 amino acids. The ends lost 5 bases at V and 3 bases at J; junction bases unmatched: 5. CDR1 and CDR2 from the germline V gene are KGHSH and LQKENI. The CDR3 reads CASSATSGGNYNEQFF. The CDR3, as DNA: TGTGCCAGCTCAGCCACTAGCGGGGGGAACTACAATGAGCAGTTCTTC.

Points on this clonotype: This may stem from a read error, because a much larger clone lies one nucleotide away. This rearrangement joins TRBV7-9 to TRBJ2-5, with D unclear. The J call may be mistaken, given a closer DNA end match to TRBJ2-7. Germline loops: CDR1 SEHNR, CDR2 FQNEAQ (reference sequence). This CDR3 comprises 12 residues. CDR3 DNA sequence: TGTGCCAGCAGCCGACTTGACTCCGAGCAGTACTTC. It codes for CASSRLDSEQYF.

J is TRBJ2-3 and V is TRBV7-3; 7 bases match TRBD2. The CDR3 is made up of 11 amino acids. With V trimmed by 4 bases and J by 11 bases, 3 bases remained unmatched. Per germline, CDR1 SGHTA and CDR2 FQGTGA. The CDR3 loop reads CASSSGTKQYF. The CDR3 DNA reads TGTGCCAGCAGCTCGGGGACTAAGCAGTATTTT.

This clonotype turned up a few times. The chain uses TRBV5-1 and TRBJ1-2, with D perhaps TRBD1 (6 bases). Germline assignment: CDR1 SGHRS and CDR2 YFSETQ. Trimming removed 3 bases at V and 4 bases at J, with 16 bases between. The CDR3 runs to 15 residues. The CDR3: CASSSSGELPYGYTF. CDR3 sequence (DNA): TGCGCCAGCAGCTCATCAGGGGAGCTCCCCTATGGCTACACCTTC.